A single sample is the source of the 20 T cell receptor beta chains below, sequenced in a study of T-cell reconstitution after alpha-beta-depleted transplantation in children. Preparation of the TCRbeta library involved a method that used unique molecular identifiers. In TCRdb, the PCR reads were re-called with MiXCR into one record per CDR3 protein. The sample includes 640,000 or so distinct CDR3 sequences, about 15% of them seen just once. The specimen was PBMCs from the stem cell graft donor, collected from the stem cell graft. The receptors come from a human donor who donated a stem cell graft to a child with acute myeloid leukemia.

Ten or more counts support this clonotype. This chain connects TRBV29-1 to TRBJ1-2; TRBD1 agrees at 9 bases. Germline V gives CDR1 SQVTM, CDR2 ANQGSEA. The length of the CDR3 is 15 residues. V lost 2 bases to trimming and J lost 8 bases; unmatched junction nucleotides: 12. DNA of the CDR3: TGCAGCGTTGAAACGGGGAAGACAGGGGGGCGGGGCTACACCTTC. Its protein product is CSVETGKTGGRGYTF.

The chain combines TRBV7-8 with TRBJ1-1; 7 bases agree with TRBD1. There are 16 residues in the CDR3. V shed 5 bases and J 0 bases; nucleotides not matched to a gene: 9. CDR1 and CDR2 from the germline V gene are SGHVS and FQNEAQ. In DNA form, the CDR3 reads TGTGCCAGCAGCCCGATAACCGGGACAGTGAACACTGAAGCTTTCTTT. Translating it yields CASSPITGTVNTEAFF.

This clonotype occurred a few times. The rearrangement joins TRBV7-2 to TRBJ1-1, with 9 bases fitting TRBD1. CDR1 and CDR2 (germline): SGHTA, FQGNSA. This CDR3 spans 13 amino acids. V lost 2 bases to trimming and J lost 11 bases; unmatched junction nucleotides: 6. The CDR3 region has the DNA TGTGCCAGCAGCTTATTGGGACAGGGTGAGGCTTTCTTT. Residues: CASSLLGQGEAFF.

The V gene is TRBV28, the J gene TRBJ2-1; 11 nucleotides agree with TRBD2. V shed 8 bases, J shed 0 bases, and the junction held 9 bases outside the gene matches. The germline gives CDR1 MDHEN, CDR2 SYDVKM. The CDR3 extends over 17 amino acids. In nucleotides, the CDR3 is TGTGCCAGCGGACTAGCGGGCGACCTCCCCTCCTACAATGAGCAGTTCTTC. This sequence encodes CASGLAGDLPSYNEQFF.

This clonotype was observed a handful of times. The chain recombines TRBV27 with TRBJ2-1; unclear D gene. There are 17 residues in the CDR3. Trimming left V 2 bases short and J 3 bases short, with 17 bases between. Germline lookup yields CDR1 MNHEY and CDR2 SMNVEV (reference sequence). The CDR3 bases are TGTGCCAGCAGTTTAGAGGAACCATCAACTTTCTACAATGAGCAGTTCTTC. Protein product: CASSLEEPSTFYNEQFF.

The J gene is TRBJ2-3, the V gene TRBV20-1; D not resolved. The CDR3 spans 16 residues. V was cut by 5 bases and J by 2 bases, with 20 bases left in between. The germline V gene encodes CDR1 DFQATT and CDR2 SNEGSKA (reference sequence). The CDR3 DNA sequence: TGCAGTGCTTCCCTTCTGGCCTCAAAACTCACAGATACGCAGTATTTT. This sequence encodes CSASLLASKLTDTQYF.

This clonotype was counted many times. The CDR3 loop is CSAQYDQETQYF. In nucleotides, the CDR3 is TGCAGTGCACAGTATGACCAAGAGACCCAGTACTTC. J is TRBJ2-5 and V is TRBV20-1; D ambiguous. Trimming cost V 6 bases and J 0 bases, with 8 bases left between them. The length of the CDR3 is 12 residues. Germline V gene lookup returns CDR1 DFQATT and CDR2 SNEGSKA (reference sequence).

The table lists this clonotype with many counts. V and J are TRBV20-1 and TRBJ1-6; D unresolved. The V gene's germline CDR1 is DFQATT and CDR2 SNEGSKA (reference sequence). The CDR3 runs to 11 residues. Trimming took off 5 bases at V and 10 bases at J, with 9 bases between the two ends. DNA for the CDR3: TGCAGTGCTTACAGCGGATCACCCCTCCACTTT. This sequence encodes CSAYSGSPLHF.

This clonotype was recorded a few times. The chain joins TRBV5-1 to TRBJ2-2; 9 bases map to TRBD1. Germline V CDR1 and CDR2: SGHRS, YFSETQ. V shed 4 bases, J shed 6 bases, and the junction held 10 bases outside the gene matches. This CDR3 has 16 amino acids. This CDR3 reads CASSRLGQGSAGELFF. CDR3 nucleotide sequence: TGCGCCAGCAGCCGACTGGGACAGGGCAGTGCCGGGGAGCTGTTTTTT.

This clonotype was counted a few times. A much bigger clone sits one base away, suggesting this may be a read error. The chain has TRBV20-1 and TRBJ2-1; D uncertain. This CDR3 spans 15 amino acids. Germline-derived CDR1 and CDR2 are DFQATT and SNEGSKA (reference sequence). DNA of the CDR3: TGCTGTGCTAGTCCGTGGCGGTACTCCTACAATGAGCAGTTCTTC. Its protein product is CCASPWRYSYNEQFF.

V gene TRBV20-1 combines with J gene TRBJ1-6; 9 nucleotides line up with TRBD1. CDR1 and CDR2 from the germline V gene are DFQATT and SNEGSKA (reference sequence). The CDR3 loop spans 14 amino acids. Unmatched junction bases numbered 8, after V lost 4 bases and J lost 10 bases. CDR3 in DNA: TGCAGTGCTACAAGGACAGGGGAACTATCACCCCTCCACTTT. Protein: CSATRTGELSPLHF.

The CDR3 region is CASSSWTGTRPNEKLFF. The CDR3 DNA sequence: TGTGCCAGCAGTTCTTGGACAGGGACTAGGCCTAATGAAAAACTGTTTTTT. This chain uses TRBV28 with TRBJ1-4; 8 bases map to TRBD1. The CDR3 is 17 residues long. The V gene end was trimmed by 4 bases and the J gene end by 3 bases; junction bases not matched to a gene: 10. CDR1 is MDHEN and CDR2 is SYDVKM in the germline V gene.

This clonotype has just one count. Being one base from a much bigger clone, this may be a read error. The rearrangement links TRBV20-1 to TRBJ1-1; no reliable D call. Looked up from germline, CDR1 is DFQATT and CDR2 is SNEGSKA (reference sequence). Trimming removed 8 bases from V and 1 base from J, with 5 bases in between. The CDR3 runs to 10 residues. CDR3 nucleotides: TGCAGTTGTACGAACACTGAAGCTTTCTTT. Protein product: CSCTNTEAFF.

This clonotype was seen a few times. The chain employs TRBV20-1 and TRBJ1-6; no reliable D call. V shed 2 bases and J shed 8 bases, with 13 bases lying between them. The CDR3 extends over 14 amino acids. Germline-derived CDR1 and CDR2 are DFQATT and SNEGSKA (reference sequence). The CDR3 loop is CSARHPLGDSPLHF. As DNA, the CDR3 is TGCAGTGCTAGACACCCTCTTGGGGATTCACCCCTCCACTTT.

This chain links TRBV9 with TRBJ2-5, with D perhaps TRBD2 (5 bases). The length of the CDR3 is 16 residues. Per germline, CDR1 SGDLS and CDR2 YYNGEE. V gave up 3 bases and J gave up 7 bases, with 22 bases separating them. In nucleotides, the CDR3 is TGTGCCAGCAGCGAACAGACGGGGAGTTCGGTAGGGACCCAGTACTTC. This sequence encodes CASSEQTGSSVGTQYF.

This clonotype was seen at least ten times. The rearrangement uses TRBV7-6 and TRBJ2-7; 7 bases line up with TRBD1. The V gene's germline CDR1 is SGHVS and CDR2 FNYEAQ. CDR3 length: 14 residues. V trimming: 3 bases; J trimming: 6 bases; junction bases outside the gene matches: 8. This CDR3 is CASSFGPRQGEQYF. The CDR3 DNA is TGTGCCAGCAGCTTTGGCCCGCGACAGGGCGAGCAGTACTTC.

This clonotype was seen ten or more times. The CDR3 nucleotides read TGTGCCAGCAGCGCCGCCGGGCCCTTGGGGCAGTATTTT. This encodes CASSAAGPLGQYF. The rearrangement links TRBV9 to TRBJ2-3; no definite D call. Germline CDR1 and CDR2: SGDLS and YYNGEE. CDR3 length: 13 amino acids. V was shortened by 3 bases and J by 11 bases, with 16 bases between the two germline ends.

V usage is TRBV5-6 and J usage is TRBJ1-1; D is possibly TRBD1 (5 bases). Looked up from germline, CDR1 is SGHDT and CDR2 is YYEEEE. The CDR3 has 15 residues. The V gene lost 5 bases and the J gene lost 3 bases, with 17 bases spanning the gap. CDR3 nucleotide sequence: TGTGCCAGCAGGGAATCAGGGCGAGGCTACACTGAAGCTTTCTTT. The encoded protein is CASRESGRGYTEAFF.

This clonotype was counted many times. The rearrangement links TRBV20-1 to TRBJ1-4, with D perhaps matching TRBD1 (5 bases). Per the germline V gene, CDR1 is DFQATT and CDR2 is SNEGSKA (reference sequence). The germline V and J ends were trimmed by 6 bases and 3 bases, with 23 bases remaining between them. There are 17 residues in the CDR3. CDR3 nucleotide sequence: TGCAGTGCCAACCCGGGACTTGGTACCGGGGCTAATGAAAAACTGTTTTTT. Its translation: CSANPGLGTGANEKLFF.

The V gene is TRBV7-9, the J gene TRBJ2-3; weak D call: TRBD2 (6 bases). Germline assignment: CDR1 SEHNR and CDR2 FQNEAQ (reference sequence). This CDR3 comprises 17 residues. Trimming took 5 bases from V and 1 from J, leaving 19 bases between them. CDR3 coding DNA: TGTGCCAGCAGCCTCCTCGAGGGCAGGGAGGGCACAGATACGCAGTATTTT. It codes for CASSLLEGREGTDTQYF.